The subject of this entry is one TCR beta chain. Its specificity is unknown. This sample was taken from a study of blood T cells in healthy people across ages. The study's findings and limits: The study regarded diversity estimates from one million T cells as underestimates.

The second PCR ran 7 to 11 cycles with a sample-barcoded 5' primer and J-beta primers. Every cDNA molecule carried a tag from a template-switch adaptor bearing 12 random nucleotides. From the 5' RACE reads, TCRdb called clonotypes with MiXCR, one entry per CDR3 protein. Among some 900,000 distinct CDR3 sequences listed, around 48% were seen once. The sequence derives from a man aged 25-45 years in good health. Sequenced input: blood.

CDR3 region: CASRPGQTHGYTF. The CDR3 DNA is TGTGCCAGCAGGCCCGGCCAGACGCATGGCTACACCTTC. V and J are TRBV5-6 and TRBJ1-2, with unresolved D. The ends were cut back, 5 bases at V and 6 bases at J, with 14 bases in the middle. The CDR3 has 13 residues. Per germline, CDR1 SGHDT and CDR2 YYEEEE.